This TCR beta chain was profiled in a study of cytomegalovirus exposure and HLA in healthy donors. CDR1 SGHRS and CDR2 YFSETQ come from the germline V gene. J was trimmed by 7 bases and V by 3 bases; bases with no gene match: 5. CDR3 length: 15 residues. The PCR contained 60 Vbeta and 13 Jbeta primers. Generated by immunoSEQ multiplex PCR, the TCRdb table keeps only in-frame clones and is missing some. The table lists about 82,000 clones, around 74% of them singletons. The sequence was collected from a woman aged 45 to 65 in good health and CMV-seropositive. What was sequenced was PBMCs. The chain employs TRBV5-1 and TRBJ2-1; TRBD1 aligns across 12 bases. The CDR3, as DNA: TGCGCCAGCAGCTCGGGGACAGGGGGCCGGAATGAGCAGTTCTTC. Its translation is CASSSGTGGRNEQFF.